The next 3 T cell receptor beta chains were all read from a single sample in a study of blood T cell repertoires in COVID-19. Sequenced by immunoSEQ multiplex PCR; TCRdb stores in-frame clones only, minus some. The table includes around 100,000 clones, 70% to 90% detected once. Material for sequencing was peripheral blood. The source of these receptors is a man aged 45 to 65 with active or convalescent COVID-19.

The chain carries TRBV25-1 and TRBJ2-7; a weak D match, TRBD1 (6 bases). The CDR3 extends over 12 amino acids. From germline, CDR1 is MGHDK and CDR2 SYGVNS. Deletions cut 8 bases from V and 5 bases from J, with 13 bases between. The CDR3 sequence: CASLTQGNEQYF. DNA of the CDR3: TGTGCCAGCTTAACACAGGGTAACGAGCAGTACTTC.

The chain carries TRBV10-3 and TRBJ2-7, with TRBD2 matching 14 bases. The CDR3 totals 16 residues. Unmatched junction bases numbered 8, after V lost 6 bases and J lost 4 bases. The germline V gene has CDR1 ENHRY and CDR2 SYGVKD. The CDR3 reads CAIRRGLAGDGYEQYF. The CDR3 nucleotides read TGTGCCATCAGGAGGGGACTAGCGGGAGACGGTTACGAGCAGTACTTC.

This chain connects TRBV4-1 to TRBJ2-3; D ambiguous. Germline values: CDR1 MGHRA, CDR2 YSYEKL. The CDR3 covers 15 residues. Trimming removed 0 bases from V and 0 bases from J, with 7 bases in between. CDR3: CASSQDPVSTDTQYF. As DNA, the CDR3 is TGCGCCAGCAGCCAAGACCCTGTTAGCACAGATACGCAGTATTTT.